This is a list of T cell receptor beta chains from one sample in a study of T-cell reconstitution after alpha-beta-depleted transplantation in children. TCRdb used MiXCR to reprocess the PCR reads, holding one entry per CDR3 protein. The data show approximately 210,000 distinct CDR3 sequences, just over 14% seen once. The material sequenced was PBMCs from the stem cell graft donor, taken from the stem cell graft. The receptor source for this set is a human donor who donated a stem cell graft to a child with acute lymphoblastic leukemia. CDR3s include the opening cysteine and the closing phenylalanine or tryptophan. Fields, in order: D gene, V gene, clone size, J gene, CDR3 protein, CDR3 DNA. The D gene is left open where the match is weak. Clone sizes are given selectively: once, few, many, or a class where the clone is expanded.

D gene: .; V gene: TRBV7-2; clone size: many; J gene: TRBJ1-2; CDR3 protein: CASSLGGFSYGYTF; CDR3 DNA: TGTGCCAGCAGCTTAGGGGGTTTCAGCTATGGCTACACCTTC
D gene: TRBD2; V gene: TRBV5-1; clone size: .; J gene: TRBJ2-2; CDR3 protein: CASRPPGLAGGELFF; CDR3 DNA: TGCGCCAGCAGACCTCCGGGACTAGCGGGCGGGGAGCTGTTTTTT
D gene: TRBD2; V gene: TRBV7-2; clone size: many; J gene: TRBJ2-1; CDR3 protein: CASSPLGLRVLNEQFF; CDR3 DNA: TGTGCCAGCAGCCCCCTGGGACTAAGAGTCCTCAATGAGCAGTTCTTC
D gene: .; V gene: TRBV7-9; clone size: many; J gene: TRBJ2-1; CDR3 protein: CASSQSGTGYYNEQFF; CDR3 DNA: TGTGCCAGCAGCCAAAGCGGGACAGGTTATTACAATGAGCAGTTCTTC
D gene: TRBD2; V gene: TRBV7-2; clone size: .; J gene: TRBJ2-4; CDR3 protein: CASSSEAGGGSKNIQYF; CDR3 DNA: TGTGCCAGCAGCTCCGAAGCGGGAGGGGGGTCCAAAAACATTCAGTACTTC
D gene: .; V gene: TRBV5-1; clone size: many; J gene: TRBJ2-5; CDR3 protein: CASSPVGARETQYF; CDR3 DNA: TGCGCCAGCAGCCCCGTGGGTGCACGGGAGACCCAGTACTTC
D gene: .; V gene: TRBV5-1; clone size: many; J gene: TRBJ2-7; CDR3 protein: CASRSGQTGSYEQYF; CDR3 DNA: TGCGCCAGCAGATCCGGACAGACTGGATCCTACGAGCAGTACTTC
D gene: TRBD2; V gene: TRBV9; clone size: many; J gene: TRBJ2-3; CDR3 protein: CASTLGGGPGYTDTQYF; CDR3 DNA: TGTGCCAGCACCCTGGGGGGAGGGCCTGGGTACACAGATACGCAGTATTTT
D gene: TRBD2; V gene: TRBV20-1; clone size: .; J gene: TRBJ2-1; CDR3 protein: CSVLLAGVNEQFF; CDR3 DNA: TGCAGTGTCCTGCTAGCGGGAGTAAATGAGCAGTTCTTC
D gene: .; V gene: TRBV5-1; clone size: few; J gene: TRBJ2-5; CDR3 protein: CASSLYPNVQETQYF; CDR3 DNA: TGCGCCAGCAGCTTGTATCCCAACGTTCAAGAGACCCAGTACTTC
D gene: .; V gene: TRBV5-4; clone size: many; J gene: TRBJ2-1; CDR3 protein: CASSLESLGEQFF; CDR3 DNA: TGTGCCAGCAGCTTGGAGAGTTTGGGTGAGCAGTTCTTC